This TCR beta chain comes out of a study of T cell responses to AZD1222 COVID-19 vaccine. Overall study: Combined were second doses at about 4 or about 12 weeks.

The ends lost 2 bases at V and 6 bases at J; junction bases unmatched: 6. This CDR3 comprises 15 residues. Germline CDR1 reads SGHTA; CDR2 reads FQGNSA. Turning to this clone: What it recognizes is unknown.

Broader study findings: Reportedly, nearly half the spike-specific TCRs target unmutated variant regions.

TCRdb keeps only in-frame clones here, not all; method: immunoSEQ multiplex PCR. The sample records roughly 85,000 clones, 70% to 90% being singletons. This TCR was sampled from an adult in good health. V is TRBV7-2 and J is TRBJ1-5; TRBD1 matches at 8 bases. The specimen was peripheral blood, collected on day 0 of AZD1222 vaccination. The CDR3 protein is CASSLNRGEGQPQHF. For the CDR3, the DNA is TGTGCCAGCAGCTTAAACAGGGGGGAGGGTCAGCCCCAGCATTTT.